This record concerns one T cell receptor beta chain sequence. The target of this receptor is not known. No much larger clone is present one base from it, and per-base qualities are unavailable. This sample was included in a study of shared clonotypes between healthy human individuals (dated by TCRdb to 2019 to 2021). About the study as a whole: The cohort included a few men and a couple of women between 18 and 49 years of age. Each donor's leukapheresis produced roughly between about 0.85 and 10 billion PBMCs. Blood TCR repertoires of about five healthy adults were deeply sequenced to estimate repertoire size and the extent of clonotype sharing between individuals. For each donor, three plates each were used for CD4 naive and CD4 memory, two plates were used for CD8 naive, and one plate was used for CD8 memory. Different laboratories and diverse techniques were used to prepare libraries and sequence TCR repertoires, to increase sequencing depth and limit assay-specific biases.

Healthy HIV-negative adults with no recently reported acute infections or vaccinations were included as donors. Every donor was a Caucasian adult residing in Nashville, Tennessee, USA. CD4+ T cells were enriched through magnetic negative selection, after which naive cells were positively selected on CD45RA and the remaining negative fraction served as the memory subset. Blood was collected by leukapheresis, and PBMCs were isolated by Ficoll-Histopaque density gradient centrifugation and then cryopreserved in liquid nitrogen vapor phase. Purity and quantity of every magnetically sorted T cell population were checked by analytical flow cytometry. Genomic DNA was isolated from each sorted fraction and quantified by UV absorbance on a Nanodrop 2000c. Using the deep immunoSEQ assay, TCR CDR3 regions were amplified from genomic DNA by multiplex PCR. Genomic DNA extracted from each cell subset was distributed evenly over all wells of several immunoSEQ 96-well plates, and each plate served as one replicate. For sorted subsets, approximately 190 ng of genomic DNA, equivalent to tens of thousands of T cell genomes, went into each replicate PCR. The purified libraries were quantified using a Qubit 3.0 fluorometer, sized with a Bioanalyzer 2100, and then quantified again using the KAPA Library Quantification kit. Every immunoSEQ 96-well plate was sequenced on a separate single-read 150-cycle Illumina NextSeq 550 flow cell. Concerning the study's data processing: Because the immunoSEQ output held only junctional sequences and lacked quality scores, the filtering could not match the filtering applied to full-length reads. Sequences were annotated with PyIR, a Python wrapper for IgBLAST v1.9, and V/J genes and CDR3 were assigned using IMGT germline references. Reads with weak V/J assignments (E-value above 1e-6), missing CDR3, stop codons, out-of-frame junctions, or ambiguous translated residues were removed. V3J clonotypes were defined as sequences sharing an identical inferred V gene, J gene, and CDR3 amino acid sequence. Percentage overlap between repertoires was computed as shared unique clonotypes divided by the size of the smaller repertoire. RTK rarefaction, the Chao1 estimator, and Recon v2.1 estimates of unobserved clonotypes were used to assess repertoire richness. Generation probabilities were computed with OLGA for all TCRbeta clonotypes obtained by the gDNA method from several donors. Entries here come from immuneACCESS through TCRdb and include only in-frame sequences with V and J called. Some clones fail to appear in such tables; in the studies checked, an unresolved V gene covers under half of the shortfall, and the cause of the remainder is unknown. D and trimming were read from the DNA, whereas the V and J calls and clone size are those reported in that table. For this sample the table gives about 2.4 million clones, of which more than 85% were detected only once. About 0.34% of the sample lies in the top ten.

CDR1 and CDR2, per the germline V gene (reference sequence), are SGHKS and YYEKEE. Inclusive of the bounding cysteine and phenylalanine, the CDR3 is 13 residues long. The read is trimmed to its CDR3 DNA, 39 bases read in frame from base 1. V and J are trimmed by 2 bases and 5 bases, and the gene matches miss 4 bases of the junction. General conclusions and limits of the study: Pairwise subsampling indicated that sequencing depth was expected to affect the degree of clonotype sharing among donors. Compared with non-shared clonotypes, clonotypes shared by all four sorted-subset donors had higher generation probabilities. Approximately 5% of naive CD4, around 3.6% of naive CD8, roughly 2.4% of memory CD4, and less than 0.45% of memory CD8 clonotypes were shared across a few donors. Naive subsets generally had larger estimated clonotype richness than memory subsets. The genetic and exposure-history diversity represented was limited by the small number of donors. Rarefaction of sorted-subset datasets indicated incomplete sequencing despite the large sequencing depth. Only blood was sampled, and tissue TCR repertoires likely differ from those in blood.

The TCR sequence derives from a man younger than 30 in good health. Some clones in this sample may be carry-over from other donors' samples. Sequenced: naive CD4+ T cells from PBMCs. Taken with the paper, the label for cell subset or site translates to: CD45RA+ positively selected. This chain joins TRBV5-5 to TRBJ2-7; 7 bases in the middle match TRBD1. The CDR3 protein: CASSFDRVNEQYF. The nucleotide sequence reads TGTGCCAGCAGCTTTGACAGGGTGAACGAGCAGTACTTC.